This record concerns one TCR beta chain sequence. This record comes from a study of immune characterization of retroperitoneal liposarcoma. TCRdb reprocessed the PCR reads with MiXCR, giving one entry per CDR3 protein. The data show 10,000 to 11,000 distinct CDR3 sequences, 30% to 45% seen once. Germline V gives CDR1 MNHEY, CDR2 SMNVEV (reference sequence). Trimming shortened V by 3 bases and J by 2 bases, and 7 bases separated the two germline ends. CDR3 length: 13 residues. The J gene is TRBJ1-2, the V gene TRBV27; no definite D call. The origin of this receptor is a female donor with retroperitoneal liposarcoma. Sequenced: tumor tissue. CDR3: CASSLTENYGYTF. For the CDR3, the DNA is TGTGCCAGCAGTTTGACGGAGAACTATGGCTACACCTTC.